This T cell receptor beta chain was recovered during a study of T cell changes during pregnancy in multiple sclerosis (dated by TCRdb to about 2019). Broadly, across the study: Changes in the T cell repertoire over the course of pregnancy were examined in this study in women with multiple sclerosis.

As to this clone: Its antigen is not yet known. No much larger clone exists at a distance of one base, and base qualities are not known.

Measured from the cysteine to the phenylalanine, the CDR3 is 12 residues long. Only the CDR3 part of the read is kept: 36 bases, read in frame from the first base. V and J are truncated by 4 bases and 6 bases respectively, leaving an intervening sequence of 11 bases. The germline V gene provides CDR1 SGDLS and CDR2 YYNGEE. The library was made by the immunoSEQ multiplex PCR assay. Imported from immuneACCESS, the table was reduced by TCRdb to in-frame sequences with V and J called. These copies leave out some clones; in studies compared against another copy, an unresolved V gene accounts for under half, and the cause of the remainder is not known. Across this sample there are some 87,000 clones, with nearly 95% seen only once. The top ten clones comprise 1.1% of the sample.

Sequences were derived from peripheral blood, sampled in the second trimester of pregnancy. The clonotype originates from a female donor with multiple sclerosis, enrolled in a pregnancy study. The chain is assembled from TRBV9 and TRBJ2-7; the D segment could be TRBD2, given 5 matching bases. The CDR3 in this case is CASSNTRGEQYF. The nucleotides are TGTGCCAGCAGCAACACCCGGGGCGAGCAGTACTTC. With all but the CDR3 taken from the reference TRBV9 and TRBJ2-7 genes, the full variable domain is: DSGVTQTPKHLITATGQRVTLRCSPRSGDLSVYWYQQSLDQGLQFLIQYYNGEERAKGNILERFSAQQFPDLHSELNLSSLELGDSALYFCASSNTRGEQYFGPGTRLTVT.